The present entry profiles one TCR beta chain with its context. The data derive from a study of blood T cell repertoires in COVID-19. For the study at large: Sites in the United States, Italy and Spain provided acute and convalescent COVID-19 samples.

Authors' processing steps: Reference gene primer amplification gave nucleated cell count estimates. The method was immunoSEQ multiplex PCR; TCRdb's version includes in-frame clones alone and lacks a portion of them. The V and J calls and clone size were taken over from that table, and D and trimming were inferred from the DNA. The profile shows 160,000 or so clones, approximately 81% of them singletons. Germline CDR1 and CDR2: SGHRS and YFSETQ. Trimming removed 4 bases at V and 6 bases at J, with 25 bases between. This CDR3 has 17 amino acids. Self-reported history from a screening survey and questionnaire set each donor's cohort. Resolution of symptoms, clearance, or two negative PCRs was present in recovered Cohort 3 donors.

The source is a man aged 60 to 75 who had recovered from COVID-19. The chain is built from TRBV5-1 and TRBJ1-2; D is undetermined. Sequenced sample: PBMCs or T cells enriched from blood (not recorded which). The CDR3 nucleotides are TGCGCCAGCAGCCTGGACGGTGTAAGCTCGGGGAAAAATGGCTACACCTTC. This encodes CASSLDGVSSGKNGYTF.